This TCR beta chain appears in the sequencing data of a study of shared clonotypes between healthy human individuals. Whole-study findings and limits: Specimens sampled were limited to blood, with tissue repertoires likely differing.

CDR3 length equals 15 residues. In germline, CDR1 is SGHNT, CDR2 YENEEA. V gave up 0 bases and J gave up 3 bases, with 12 bases separating them. Comments on this clone: Its antigen is unidentified.

Roughly 30,000 T cell genomes, or 300 to 350 ng DNA, went into unsorted PBMC replicate PCRs. Original analysis: ImmunoSEQ yielded junction-only sequences lacking quality scores, so filtering differed. Some clones are missing from TCRdb's copy, which holds only in-frame ones; the method was immunoSEQ multiplex PCR. That table furnishes V, J and clone size, whereas the DNA furnished D and trimming. Of fewer than 600,000 clones in the sample, approximately 85% were seen once. The sample consisted of PBMCs. The receptor was isolated from a woman in her forties in good health. Some clones in this sample may be carry-over from other donors' samples. The rearrangement links TRBV11-3 to TRBJ2-7; D may be TRBD1 (6 bases). DNA of the CDR3: TGTGCCAGCAGCTTAGAGGCAGGGGCTTTCTACGAGCAGTACTTC. Translation gives CASSLEAGAFYEQYF.